The entry below describes one T cell receptor beta chain. The antigen remains undetermined. All patients relapsed after autologous stem cell transplantation, and brentuximab vedotin exposure varied. After thawing, PBMCs were subjected to magnetic negative selection to isolate CD8+ T cells. The sample belongs to a study of PD-1 blockade in classical Hodgkin lymphoma. As for the study in general: A 3 mg/kg intravenous dose of nivolumab was received by patients every 2 weeks.

Libraries were prepared by immunoSEQ multiplex PCR; TCRdb keeps only in-frame clonotypes and omits some of them. The top ten clones hold around 20% of a sample with about 8,200 clones, roughly 86% of them seen once. The CDR3 covers 17 residues. V trimming: 4 bases; J trimming: 8 bases; junction bases outside the gene matches: 16. The germline CDR1 and CDR2 sequences are LNHDA and SQIVND (reference sequence). Study-level findings and limits: Nothing has yet pinned down what causes the repertoire differences, possibly disease activity or prior therapy. Exclusion was applied to patients who started nivolumab under 1 year after ASCT.

V gene TRBV19 combines with J gene TRBJ2-2; TRBD1 agrees at 7 bases. The material was CD8+ T cells from blood, obtained at baseline. This receptor was obtained from a human donor with classical Hodgkin lymphoma. Here the CDR3 DNA reads TGTGCCAGTAGTAGTGGCTTGACAGGGATGAGGGGAGGGGAGCTGTTTTTT. Its translation is CASSSGLTGMRGGELFF.